Each of the 21 T cell receptor beta chains below was sequenced from the same sample in a study of post-analysis software for immune sequencing data. General observations from the study: Elevated frequency relative to controls characterized several TRBV segments in patients, TRBV5-6, TRBV5-1 and TRBV20-1 among them.

No antigen has been identified for these receptors. Tagging with unique molecular identifiers was a feature of the TCR beta cDNA libraries. Via MiXCR, TCRdb re-called the PCR reads, giving one row per CDR3 protein. The table records 750,000 to 950,000 distinct CDR3 sequences, about half of them present only once. The sample comprised blood. These TCRs come from a girl between 10 and 17 years old with multiple sclerosis.

About this clonotype itself: Its ends do not fully match the called genes, so a read error is possible. The chain carries TRBV24-1 and TRBJ2-6; D may correspond to TRBD1 or TRBD2 (5 bases each). In germline, CDR1 is KGHDR, CDR2 SFDVKD. The CDR3 runs to 16 residues. CDR3 protein: CATSDARASGANVRTF. DNA of the CDR3: TGTGCCACCAGTGATGCGAGGGCATCCGGGGCCAACGTCCGGACTTTC.

This clonotype was counted between two and nine times. The chain links TRBV15 to TRBJ2-1, with D perhaps matching TRBD2 (6 bases). V lost 1 base and J 6 bases, leaving 16 bases between the germline ends. From germline, CDR1 is LNHNV and CDR2 YYDKDF (reference sequence). The CDR3 is 16 residues long. CDR3 sequence: CATSRGPGLGLNEQFF. Here the CDR3 DNA reads TGTGCCACCAGCAGAGGACCGGGACTTGGTCTCAATGAGCAGTTCTTC.

The genes are TRBV15 and TRBJ2-5; the D is unclear. The CDR3 spans 15 residues. Trimming took off 0 bases at V and 5 bases at J, with 13 bases between the two ends. CDR1 and CDR2 from the germline V gene are LNHNV and YYDKDF (reference sequence). This chain's CDR3 is CATSREVGVRETQYF. CDR3 nucleotides: TGTGCCACCAGCAGAGAGGTAGGAGTTCGGGAGACCCAGTACTTC.

V gene TRBV20-1 combines with J gene TRBJ1-5, with a possible D match to TRBD1 (5 bases). This CDR3 is 15 amino acids long. CDR1 and CDR2 from the germline V gene are DFQATT and SNEGSKA (reference sequence). Trimming removed 6 bases at V and 9 bases at J, with 24 bases between. The CDR3: CSASWQGPTWGPQHF. In DNA, the CDR3 is TGCAGTGCCTCTTGGCAGGGTCCGACTTGGGGGCCCCAGCATTTT.

This chain joins TRBV5-1 and TRBJ2-7, with D possibly TRBD1 on 6 matching bases. The ends were cut back, 0 bases at V and 2 bases at J, with 15 bases in the middle. CDR1 is SGHRS and CDR2 is YFSETQ in the germline V gene. The CDR3 runs to 16 residues. The CDR3 bases are TGCGCCAGCAGCTTGGGTTTTGGGACACCTGCCTACGAGCAGTACTTC. Translating gives CASSLGFGTPAYEQYF.

J is TRBJ1-1 and V is TRBV7-9; TRBD1 might be the D (5 bases). This CDR3 region has 17 residues. The germline V and J ends were trimmed by 6 bases and 7 bases, with 27 bases remaining between them. Germline V CDR1 and CDR2: SEHNR, FQNEAQ (reference sequence). The CDR3 reads CASRGYPDSFLHSEAFF. The CDR3 coding sequence is TGTGCCAGCAGAGGGTACCCAGACAGTTTCCTCCATAGTGAAGCTTTCTTT.

This clonotype turned up a few times. The chain joins TRBV24-1 to TRBJ2-7; 8 bases map to TRBD1. The CDR3 totals 15 residues. Trimming at V came to 7 bases and at J to 5 bases, leaving 12 bases not matched to a gene. Germline V gene sequence: CDR1 KGHDR, CDR2 SFDVKD. CDR3 in amino acids: CATSGGRGRFDEQYF. The CDR3 bases are TGTGCCACCAGCGGGGGCAGGGGGCGCTTCGACGAGCAGTACTTC.

This clonotype was counted a few times. The genes are TRBV20-1 and TRBJ2-1, with D perhaps TRBD2 (5 bases). There are 15 residues in the CDR3. CDR1 and CDR2 (germline): DFQATT, SNEGSKA (reference sequence). V lost 3 bases to trimming and J lost 2 bases, with 14 bases between them. The CDR3 DNA reads as TGCAGTGCTAGGAGCTTCTCCGGGACCTACAATGAGCAGTTCTTC. Its translation is CSARSFSGTYNEQFF.

The table lists this clonotype with a few counts. The chain is built from TRBV10-3 and TRBJ2-5; 8 positions agree with TRBD2. Per germline, CDR1 ENHRY and CDR2 SYGVKD. The CDR3 is 16 amino acids. The junction had 14 bases not matched to a gene; V was cut back by 6 bases and J by 5 bases. CDR3 region: CAISHDTSGEGETQYF. The CDR3 DNA reads TGTGCCATCAGCCATGATACTAGCGGAGAGGGGGAGACCCAGTACTTC.

V usage is TRBV5-1 and J usage is TRBJ2-1; D remains unclear. The germline V gene has CDR1 SGHRS and CDR2 YFSETQ. CDR3 length equals 13 residues. V was clipped by 4 bases and J by 10 bases, with 15 bases between them. CDR3 DNA sequence: TGCGCCAGCAGCCCCAGACTTACCACGGAGCAGTTCTTC. This codes for CASSPRLTTEQFF.

This chain links TRBV4-2 with TRBJ2-7; 9 bases map to TRBD1. The CDR3 extends over 15 amino acids. The germline CDR1 and CDR2 sequences are LGHNA and YNFKEQ. The V and J ends lost 4 bases and 4 bases, in that order; junction bases with no gene match: 8. CDR3: CASSPASGTGYEQYF. As DNA, the CDR3 is TGTGCCAGCAGCCCCGCTTCCGGGACAGGGTACGAGCAGTACTTC.

The rearrangement joins TRBV30 to TRBJ1-1; D perhaps matches TRBD1 (5 bases). V shed 0 bases and J shed 10 bases, with 12 bases lying between them. The CDR3 is made up of 12 amino acids. Germline CDR1 reads GTSNPN; CDR2 reads SVGIG (reference sequence). CDR3 DNA sequence: TGTGCCTGGAGTGTCGCGCCGAGGGGAGCTTTCTTT. Protein: CAWSVAPRGAFF. The variable domain in full, completed from reference TRBV30 and TRBJ1-1, reads SQTIHQWPATLVQPVGSPLSLECTVEGTSNPNLYWYRQAAGRGLQLLFYSVGIGQISSEVPQNLSASRPQDRQFILSSKKLLLSDSGFYLCAWSVAPRGAFFGQGTRLTVV.

The chain is built from TRBV29-1 and TRBJ1-2, with a weak D call TRBD1 (6 bases). This CDR3 has 11 amino acids. CDR1 and CDR2 (germline): SQVTM, ANQGSEA. Trimming left V 4 bases short and J 6 bases short, with 9 bases between. DNA for the CDR3: TGCAGCGTTGGGACAGAAAATGGCTACACCTTC. Translation: CSVGTENGYTF.

About this clonotype itself: The junction and the germline gene differ at one end; a read error may be behind it. This chain joins TRBV10-3 and TRBJ2-3, with 9 nucleotides matching TRBD1. The CDR3 is 16 residues long. CDR1 and CDR2 (germline): ENHRY, SYGVKD. The CDR3 nucleotides are TGTGCCATCAGCCCGCTACAGGGGGCCAGCACAGATATGCAGTATTTT. As protein: CAISPLQGASTDMQYF.

This clonotype was found many times. V and J are TRBV15 and TRBJ1-5, with D possibly being TRBD1 (5 bases). CDR1 is LNHNV and CDR2 is YYDKDF in the germline V gene (reference sequence). The CDR3 has 15 amino acids. V lost 0 bases, J lost 0 bases, and 6 bases lay in between. CDR3 in DNA: TGTGCCACCAGCAGAGAAGGGGTTAGCAATCAGCCCCAGCATTTT. This codes for CATSREGVSNQPQHF.

This chain uses TRBV3-1 with TRBJ2-5, with D unclear. Trimming cost V 0 bases and J 1 base, with 6 bases left between them. The CDR3 is 14 residues long. Germline V CDR1 and CDR2: LGHDT, YNNKEL (reference sequence). The CDR3 region is CASSQDDGQETQYF. The DNA of the CDR3 is TGTGCCAGCAGCCAAGATGATGGCCAAGAGACCCAGTACTTC.

This clonotype was picked up a small number of times. This sequence joins TRBV6-6 and TRBJ1-1; 8 bases match TRBD1. Germline CDR1 reads MNHNY; CDR2 reads SVGAGI (reference sequence). V trimming: 7 bases; J trimming: 1 base; junction bases outside the gene matches: 11. The CDR3 is 16 residues long. The CDR3 DNA is TGTGCCAGCACCGCTAGGGCAGGGGGCGAGAACACTGAAGCTTTCTTT. Translation gives CASTARAGGENTEAFF.

This clonotype was seen many times. The gene calls are TRBV5-1 and TRBJ2-4; weak D call: TRBD1 (5 bases). The CDR3 is 15 residues long. V lost 0 bases and J 2 bases, leaving 9 bases between the germline ends. Germline V gene sequence: CDR1 SGHRS, CDR2 YFSETQ. The chain's CDR3 is CASSLEGEPKNIQYF. The DNA of the CDR3 is TGCGCCAGCAGCTTGGAAGGGGAACCCAAAAACATTCAGTACTTC. The whole variable domain, remainder taken from reference TRBV5-1 and TRBJ2-4, is KAGVTQTPRYLIKTRGQQVTLSCSPISGHRSVSWYQQTPGQGLQFLFEYFSETQRNKGNFPGRFSGRQFSNSRSEMNVSTLELGDSALYLCASSLEGEPKNIQYFGAGTRLSVL.

The chain recombines TRBV10-3 with TRBJ2-7; D is unresolved. The CDR3 consists of 12 residues. V was cut by 11 bases and J by 0 bases, with 11 bases left in between. Germline V lookup: CDR1 ENHRY, CDR2 SYGVKD. CDR3 sequence: CAAGEVSYEQYF. CDR3 DNA sequence: TGTGCCGCCGGAGAAGTCTCCTACGAGCAGTACTTC.

This rearrangement joins TRBV25-1 to TRBJ2-5; weak D call: TRBD2 (6 bases). Germline CDR1 MGHDK, CDR2 SYGVNS. V lost 2 bases and J lost 8, with 18 bases in between. This CDR3 region has 15 residues. The CDR3 region has the DNA TGTGCCAGCAGTGAACCTGGGACCTGGACTATAACCCAGTACTTC. Amino acids: CASSEPGTWTITQYF.

The chain carries TRBV6-6 and TRBJ1-4; 9 nucleotides align to TRBD1. The CDR3 runs to 15 residues. Germline V gene lookup returns CDR1 MNHNY and CDR2 SVGAGI (reference sequence). Trimming cost V 4 bases and J 1 base; bases outside gene matches: 1. Here the CDR3 reads CASSWTGVTNEKLFF. CDR3 in DNA: TGTGCCAGCAGTTGGACAGGGGTAACTAATGAAAAACTGTTTTTT.